The clone carrying this T cell receptor beta chain was seen more than once but under ten times. Its antigen remains unidentified. These data come from a study of cytomegalovirus exposure and HLA in healthy donors. Study at large: Among about 179 million T cells, an earlier analysis found 95 million to 140 million unique TCR beta sequences. Overall study findings and caveats: In vitro work confirmed that three CMV-associated chains recognize CMV antigens. The classifier, whose performance was assessed in both the original and validation cohorts, reportedly diagnosed cytomegalovirus status with high specificity and sensitivity.

V dropped 2 bases and J dropped 9; count of bases not matched to a gene: 19. CDR3 length: 19 amino acids. Germline CDR1 GTSNPN, CDR2 SVGIG (reference sequence). Although they were nominally healthy when sampled, donors likely had unrecorded immune exposures. The PCR employed 60 Vbeta primers together with 13 Jbeta primers. The data were produced by immunoSEQ multiplex PCR, yet TCRdb's version contains in-frame clones alone and is incomplete. The sample carries about 89,000 clones, roughly 10% recorded once. The TCR originated in a man aged 50 or older in good health and CMV-seropositive. The V and J genes are TRBV30 and TRBJ2-2, with TRBD2 matching over 12 bases. Sequencing was carried out using PBMCs. CDR3 coding DNA: TGTGCCTGGAGTCCTTTGGGGCTAGCGGGAGGGCCTGTTCTCCGGGAGCTGTTTTTT. Encoded protein: CAWSPLGLAGGPVLRELFF. The full variable domain, rest sourced from reference TRBV30 and TRBJ2-2, is SQTIHQWPATLVQPVGSPLSLECTVEGTSNPNLYWYRQAAGRGLQLLFYSVGIGQISSEVPQNLSASRPQDRQFILSSKKLLLSDSGFYLCAWSPLGLAGGPVLRELFFGEGSRLTVL.